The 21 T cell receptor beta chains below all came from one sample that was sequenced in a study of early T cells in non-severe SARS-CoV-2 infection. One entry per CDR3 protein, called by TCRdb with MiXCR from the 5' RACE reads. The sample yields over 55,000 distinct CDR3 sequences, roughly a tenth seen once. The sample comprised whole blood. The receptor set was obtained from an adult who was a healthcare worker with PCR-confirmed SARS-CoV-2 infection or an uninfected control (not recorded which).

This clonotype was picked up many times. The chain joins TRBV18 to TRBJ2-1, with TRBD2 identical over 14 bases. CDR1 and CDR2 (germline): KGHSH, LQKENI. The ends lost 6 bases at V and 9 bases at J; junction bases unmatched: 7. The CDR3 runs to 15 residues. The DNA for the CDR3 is TGTGCCAGCTCTCCCGGGACTAGCGGGAGTGGTGAGCAGTTCTTC. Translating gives CASSPGTSGSGEQFF. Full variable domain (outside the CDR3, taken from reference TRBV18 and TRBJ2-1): NAGVMQNPRHLVRRRGQEARLRCSPMKGHSHVYWYRQLPEEGLKFMVYLQKENIIDESGMPKERFSAEFPKEGPSILRIQQVVRGDSAAYFCASSPGTSGSGEQFFGPGTRLTVL.

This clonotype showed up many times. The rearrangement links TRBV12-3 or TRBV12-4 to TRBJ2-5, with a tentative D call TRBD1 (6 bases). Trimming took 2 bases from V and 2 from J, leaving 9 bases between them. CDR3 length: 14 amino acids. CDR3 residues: CASSLRQGQETQYF. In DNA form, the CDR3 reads TGTGCCAGCAGTTTAAGGCAGGGGCAAGAGACCCAGTACTTC.

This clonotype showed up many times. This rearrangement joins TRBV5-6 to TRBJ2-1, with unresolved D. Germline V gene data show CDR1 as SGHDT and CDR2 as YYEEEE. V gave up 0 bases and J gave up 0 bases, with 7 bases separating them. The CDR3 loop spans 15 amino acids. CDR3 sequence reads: CASSLGGSSYNEQFF. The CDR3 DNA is TGTGCCAGCAGCTTGGGCGGTAGCTCCTACAATGAGCAGTTCTTC. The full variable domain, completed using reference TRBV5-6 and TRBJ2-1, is DAGVTQSPTHLIKTRGQQVTLRCSPKSGHDTVSWYQQALGQGPQFIFQYYEEEERQRGNFPDRFSGHQFPNYSSELNVNALLLGDSALYLCASSLGGSSYNEQFFGPGTRLTVL.

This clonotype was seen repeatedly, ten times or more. CDR3 residues: CASSARQGAYEQYF. The CDR3 bases are TGTGCCAGCAGCGCCCGACAGGGAGCCTACGAGCAGTACTTC. The chain couples TRBV9 to TRBJ2-7; TRBD1 matches 7 bases. The CDR3 has 14 residues. Per germline, CDR1 SGDLS and CDR2 YYNGEE. J was trimmed by 2 bases and V by 3 bases; bases with no gene match: 5.

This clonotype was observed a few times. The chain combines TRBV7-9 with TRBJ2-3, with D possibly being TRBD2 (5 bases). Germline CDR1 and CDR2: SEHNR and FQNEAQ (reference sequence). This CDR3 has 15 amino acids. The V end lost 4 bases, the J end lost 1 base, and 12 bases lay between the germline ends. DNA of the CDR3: TGTGCCAGCAGCTCGAACGGGATAGGCACAGATACGCAGTATTTT. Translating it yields CASSSNGIGTDTQYF.

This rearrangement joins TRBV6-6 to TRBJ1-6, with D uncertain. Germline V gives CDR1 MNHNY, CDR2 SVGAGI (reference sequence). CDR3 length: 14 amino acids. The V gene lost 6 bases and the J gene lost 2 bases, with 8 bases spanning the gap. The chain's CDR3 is CASSPGTYNSPLHF. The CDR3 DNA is TGTGCCAGCAGCCCGGGGACCTATAATTCACCCCTCCACTTT.

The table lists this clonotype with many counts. CDR3 DNA: TGTGCCAGCAGTTGGGTGACTAGCGCATACAATGAGCAGTTCTTC. The encoded protein is CASSWVTSAYNEQFF. V is TRBV6-1 and J is TRBJ2-1, with 8 bases lining up with TRBD2. Trimming at V came to 5 bases and at J to 4 bases, leaving 7 bases not matched to a gene. CDR1 is MNHNS, CDR2 SASEGT, per germline. This CDR3 has 15 amino acids.

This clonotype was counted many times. The CDR3 loop reads CASSLFLGTSGTYQYF. CDR3 coding DNA: TGTGCCAGCAGCTTGTTTTTGGGGACTAGCGGGACATACCAGTACTTC. The J gene is TRBJ2-7, the V gene TRBV5-8, with 13 positions matching TRBD2. V lost 1 base to trimming and J lost 10 bases; unmatched junction nucleotides: 11. CDR3 length equals 16 residues. In germline, CDR1 is SGHTS, CDR2 YDEGEE.

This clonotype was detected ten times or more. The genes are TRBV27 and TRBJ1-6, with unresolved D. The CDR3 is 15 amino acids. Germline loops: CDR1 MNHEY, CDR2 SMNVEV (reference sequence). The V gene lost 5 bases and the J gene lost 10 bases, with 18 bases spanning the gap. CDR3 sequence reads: CASSPRPPLGSPLHF. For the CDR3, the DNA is TGTGCCAGCAGTCCCCGGCCGCCACTGGGGTCACCCCTCCACTTT.

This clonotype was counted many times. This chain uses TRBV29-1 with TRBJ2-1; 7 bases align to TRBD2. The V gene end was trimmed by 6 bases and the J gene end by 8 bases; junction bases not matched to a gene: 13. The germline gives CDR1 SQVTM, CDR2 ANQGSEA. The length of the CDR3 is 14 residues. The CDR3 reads CSVLGGKMADEQFF. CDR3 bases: TGCAGCGTCCTGGGGGGGAAGATGGCGGATGAGCAGTTCTTC.

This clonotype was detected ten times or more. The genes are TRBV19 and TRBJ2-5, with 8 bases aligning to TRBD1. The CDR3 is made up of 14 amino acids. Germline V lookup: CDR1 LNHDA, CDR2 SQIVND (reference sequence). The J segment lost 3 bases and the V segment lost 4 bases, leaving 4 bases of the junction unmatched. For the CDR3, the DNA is TGTGCCAGTAGTAGATCAGGGGGCAAAGAGACCCAGTACTTC. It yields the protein CASSRSGGKETQYF.

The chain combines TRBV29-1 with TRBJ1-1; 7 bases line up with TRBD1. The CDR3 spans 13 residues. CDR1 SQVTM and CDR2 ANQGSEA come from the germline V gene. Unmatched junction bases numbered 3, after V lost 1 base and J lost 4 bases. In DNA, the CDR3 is TGCAGCGTTGAAGGACAGGGAAGCACTGAAGCTTTCTTT. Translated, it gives CSVEGQGSTEAFF.

The CDR3 nucleotides read TGTGCCAGCAGTTTATCGCAGGGTACCTACGAGCAGTACTTC. As protein: CASSLSQGTYEQYF. The chain recombines TRBV12-3 or TRBV12-4 with TRBJ2-7; D might be TRBD1 (5 bases). Trimming cost V 2 bases and J 2 bases, with 10 bases left between them. The CDR3 sequence is 14 residues long.

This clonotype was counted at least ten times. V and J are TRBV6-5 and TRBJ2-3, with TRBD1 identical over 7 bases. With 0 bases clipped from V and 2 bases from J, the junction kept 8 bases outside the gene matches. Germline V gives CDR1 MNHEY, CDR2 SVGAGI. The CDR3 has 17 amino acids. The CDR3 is CASSYSLGRGFTDTQYF. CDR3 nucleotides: TGTGCCAGCAGTTACTCTTTAGGCAGGGGGTTCACAGATACGCAGTATTTT.

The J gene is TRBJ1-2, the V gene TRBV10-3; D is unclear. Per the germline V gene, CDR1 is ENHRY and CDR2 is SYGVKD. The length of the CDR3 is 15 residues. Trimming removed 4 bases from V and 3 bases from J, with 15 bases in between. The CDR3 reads CAISGTPPVDYGYTF. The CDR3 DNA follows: TGTGCCATCAGTGGGACTCCCCCGGTAGACTATGGCTACACCTTC.

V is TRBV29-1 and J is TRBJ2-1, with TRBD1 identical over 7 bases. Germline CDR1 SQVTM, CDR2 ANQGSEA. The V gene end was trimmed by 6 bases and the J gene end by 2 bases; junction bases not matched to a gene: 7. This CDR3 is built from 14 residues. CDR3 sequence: CSVATGVTYNEQFF. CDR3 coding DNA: TGCAGCGTCGCTACAGGGGTGACCTACAATGAGCAGTTCTTC.

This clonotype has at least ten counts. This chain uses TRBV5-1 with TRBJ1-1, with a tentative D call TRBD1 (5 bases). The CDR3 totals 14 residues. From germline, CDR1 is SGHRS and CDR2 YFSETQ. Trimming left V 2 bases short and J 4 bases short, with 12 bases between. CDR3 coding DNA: TGCGCCAGCAGCTTCACAGGAATGAGCACTGAAGCTTTCTTT. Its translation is CASSFTGMSTEAFF.

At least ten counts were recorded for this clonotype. The CDR3 region has the DNA TGCAGCGTTGTAGGACGGGACTCCTACGAGCAGTACTTC. Protein: CSVVGRDSYEQYF. The chain couples TRBV29-1 to TRBJ2-7, with a weak D call TRBD2 (5 bases). The CDR3 is made up of 13 amino acids. Germline assignment: CDR1 SQVTM and CDR2 ANQGSEA. V lost 4 bases to trimming and J lost 0 bases, with 10 bases between them.

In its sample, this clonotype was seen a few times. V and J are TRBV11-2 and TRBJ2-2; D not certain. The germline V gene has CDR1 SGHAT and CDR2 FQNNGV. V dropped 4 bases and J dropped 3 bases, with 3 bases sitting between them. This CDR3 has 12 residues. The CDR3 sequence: CASSSHTGELFF. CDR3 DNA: TGTGCCAGCAGCTCCCACACCGGGGAGCTGTTTTTT.

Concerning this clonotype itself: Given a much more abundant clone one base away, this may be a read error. CDR3 loop: CASSFQGVRETQYF. CDR3 nucleotide sequence: TGTGCCAGCAGCTTCCAGGGGGTTAGGGAGACCCAGTACTTC. The V gene is TRBV7-3, the J gene TRBJ2-5; 7 bases are shared with TRBD1. The ends lost 3 bases at V and 5 bases at J; junction bases unmatched: 6. This CDR3 has 14 residues. Looked up from germline, CDR1 is SGHTA and CDR2 is FQGTGA. The full variable domain, with the rest looked up from reference TRBV7-3 and TRBJ2-5, is GAGVSQTPSNKVTEKGKYVELRCDPISGHTALYWYRQSLGQGPEFLIYFQGTGAADDSGLPNDRFFAVRPEGSVSTLKIQRTERGDSAVYLCASSFQGVRETQYFGPGTRLLVL.

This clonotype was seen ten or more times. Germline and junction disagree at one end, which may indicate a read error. CDR3 bases: TGTGCTAGCAGCTTAGTGGCAGGCGGGGAAGCTTTCTTT. Its translation: CASSLVAGGEAFF. The chain couples TRBV7-7 to TRBJ1-1, with D unclear. Germline V lookup: CDR1 SSHAT, CDR2 FNYEAQ (reference sequence). The CDR3 has 13 amino acids.